The 31 T cell receptor beta chains given below trace back to one sample, sequenced in a study of sequential checkpoint blockade in melanoma. Treatment given: randomized to nivolumab then ipilimumab (arm A) or the reverse (arm B). The data were produced by immunoSEQ multiplex PCR, yet TCRdb's version contains in-frame clones alone and is incomplete. The top ten hold approximately 7.8% of the sample, which has 9,500 to 15,000 clones, approximately 80% seen once. The material was CD8+ T cells sorted from blood (inferred from file names), obtained from a patient given nivolumab and ipilimumab in sequence. The receptors stem from a human donor with melanoma.

V and J are TRBV15 and TRBJ1-4; D ambiguous. V was pared by 0 bases and J by 4 bases, with 12 bases between. Germline V gives CDR1 LNHNV, CDR2 YYDKDF (reference sequence). The CDR3 has 16 amino acids. CDR3 sequence (DNA): TGTGCCACCAGCAGAGATCGTGGCAGTCTTAATGAAAAACTGTTTTTT. Translated, it gives CATSRDRGSLNEKLFF.

The rearrangement uses TRBV9 and TRBJ2-7; D possibly corresponds to TRBD1 (6 bases). The V gene's germline CDR1 is SGDLS and CDR2 YYNGEE. The CDR3 runs to 17 residues. Trimming pared 0 bases from V and 4 bases from J, leaving 20 bases between. The CDR3 DNA reads as TGTGCCAGCAGCGTAGGGGACACTCCCCGGTCCGGTTACGAGCAGTACTTC. It translates to CASSVGDTPRSGYEQYF.

The chain links TRBV13 to TRBJ2-3, with 7 bases matching TRBD2. Looked up from germline, CDR1 is PRHDT and CDR2 is FYEKMQ (reference sequence). V lost 0 bases and J lost 4; bases outside the gene matches: 7. The CDR3 extends over 16 amino acids. CDR3 DNA: TGTGCCAGCAGCTTAGGCGCGGGGACTACCCCAGATACGCAGTATTTT. Translating it yields CASSLGAGTTPDTQYF.

This clone showed up just a few times. V is TRBV9 and J is TRBJ2-6; D uncertain. The V end was cut by 4 bases, the J end by 3 bases, with 8 bases between. This CDR3 is 14 amino acids long. The V gene's germline CDR1 is SGDLS and CDR2 YYNGEE. In DNA form, the CDR3 reads TGTGCCAGCAGCTCCCCCTTTGGGGCCAACGTCCTGACTTTC. This sequence encodes CASSSPFGANVLTF.

The chain has TRBV27 and TRBJ2-7, with 10 bases that match TRBD1. CDR3 size: 16 residues. V was pared by 3 bases and J by 0 bases, with 5 bases of the junction left unmatched. In germline, CDR1 is MNHEY, CDR2 SMNVEV (reference sequence). In DNA form, the CDR3 reads TGTGCCAGCAGTTTGACAGGGGGCGGACTCTCCTACGAGCAGTACTTC. This translates into CASSLTGGGLSYEQYF.

The V gene is TRBV6-1, the J gene TRBJ2-7, with 7 bases fitting TRBD1. Losses at the gene ends were 8 bases for V and 0 bases for J; bases not matched to a gene: 10. The CDR3 covers 15 residues. Germline loops: CDR1 MNHNS, CDR2 SASEGT. CDR3 amino acids: CASGSPGQSSYEQYF. CDR3 in DNA: TGTGCCAGCGGAAGTCCGGGACAGAGCTCCTACGAGCAGTACTTC.

V is TRBV28 and J is TRBJ2-5, with 16 nucleotides matching TRBD2. The length of the CDR3 is 18 residues. CDR1 and CDR2 from the germline V gene are MDHEN and SYDVKM. Trimming at V came to 5 bases and at J to 2 bases, leaving 8 bases not matched to a gene. For the CDR3, the DNA is TGTGCCAGCAGTCCGGGGACTAGCGGGAGGGCCATACAAGAGACCCAGTACTTC. It codes for CASSPGTSGRAIQETQYF.

The gene calls are TRBV5-1 and TRBJ2-1; D perhaps matches TRBD2 (5 bases). This CDR3 spans 14 amino acids. Germline V gene lookup returns CDR1 SGHRS and CDR2 YFSETQ. The V and J ends lost 0 bases and 5 bases respectively, with 9 bases between them. CDR3 nucleotides: TGCGCCAGCAGCTTGGGATCGGGAAACAATGAGCAGTTCTTC. It translates to CASSLGSGNNEQFF.

The V and J genes are TRBV4-1 and TRBJ2-1; 12 bases fit TRBD2. This CDR3 spans 15 amino acids. CDR1 is MGHRA, CDR2 YSYEKL, per germline. The ends lost 4 bases at V and 3 bases at J; junction bases unmatched: 1. The CDR3 here is CASSRGLAGYNEQFF. The CDR3 DNA sequence: TGCGCCAGCAGCCGGGGACTAGCGGGCTACAATGAGCAGTTCTTC.

Written as DNA, the CDR3 is TGCGCCAGCAGCTTCGGTGCGGGGGCCTACAATGAGCAGTTCTTC. Translation: CASSFGAGAYNEQFF. The chain has TRBV5-1 and TRBJ2-1; TRBD2 agrees at 7 bases. The CDR3 has 15 amino acids. Germline loops: CDR1 SGHRS, CDR2 YFSETQ. Trimming took 2 bases from V and 2 from J; bases not matched to a gene: 4.

This clone turned up a few times. The chain has TRBV19 and TRBJ1-5, with D unresolved. V shed 1 base and J shed 1 base, with 8 bases lying between them. In germline, CDR1 is LNHDA, CDR2 SQIVND (reference sequence). This CDR3 is 15 amino acids long. This chain's CDR3 is CASSIGTLSNQPQHF. The CDR3, as DNA: TGTGCCAGTAGTATAGGCACGCTAAGCAATCAGCCCCAGCATTTT.

The chain is built from TRBV25-1 and TRBJ1-3, with no clear D. V gave up 0 bases and J gave up 0 bases, with 12 bases separating them. The CDR3 runs to 17 residues. Per the germline V gene, CDR1 is MGHDK and CDR2 is SYGVNS. CDR3 loop: CASSEYFQTSSGNTIYF. The CDR3 bases are TGTGCCAGCAGTGAATATTTCCAGACAAGCTCTGGAAACACCATATATTTT. The full variable domain, in which reference TRBV25-1 and TRBJ1-3 provide the parts outside the CDR3, is EADIYQTPRYLVIGTGKKITLECSQTMGHDKMYWYQQDPGMELHLIHYSYGVNSTEKGDLSSESTVSRIRTEHFPLTLESARPSHTSQYLCASSEYFQTSSGNTIYFGEGSWLTVV.

J is TRBJ2-7 and V is TRBV29-1; possible D gene TRBD2, 6 bases. The CDR3 loop spans 10 amino acids. CDR1 and CDR2 from the germline V gene are SQVTM and ANQGSEA. Trimming cost V 4 bases and J 7 bases, with 8 bases left between them. The CDR3 DNA reads as TGCAGCGTTGTCGCGGGGGAGCAGTACTTC. As protein: CSVVAGEQYF.

The CDR3 reads CAISESSSGRFEYEQYF. The CDR3 DNA follows: TGTGCCATCAGTGAGTCGTCTAGCGGGAGGTTTGAGTACGAGCAGTACTTC. The chain couples TRBV10-3 to TRBJ2-7, with 11 bases fitting TRBD2. Germline assignment: CDR1 ENHRY and CDR2 SYGVKD. The CDR3 is 17 amino acids. The junction had 8 bases not matched to a gene; V was cut back by 0 bases and J by 4 bases.

The rearrangement uses TRBV5-8 and TRBJ2-7; D is uncertain. CDR3 length: 13 amino acids. Trimming left V 6 bases short and J 5 bases short, with 15 bases between. CDR1 is SGHTS, CDR2 YDEGEE, per germline. DNA of the CDR3: TGTGCCAGCACCGATCAGAGTCGGGACGAGCAGTACTTC. As protein: CASTDQSRDEQYF. Full variable domain (missing parts from reference TRBV5-8 and TRBJ2-7): EAGVTQSPTHLIKTRGQQATLRCSPISGHTSVYWYQQALGLGLQFLLWYDEGEERNRGNFPPRFSGRQFPNYSSELNVNALELEDSALYLCASTDQSRDEQYFGPGTRLTVT.

This chain joins TRBV10-3 and TRBJ2-6; TRBD2 is a possible D gene (5 bases). In germline, CDR1 is ENHRY, CDR2 SYGVKD. The CDR3 is made up of 17 amino acids. Trimming took off 8 bases at V and 0 bases at J, with 17 bases between the two ends. CDR3 residues: CAIGGGISSSGANVLTF. CDR3 sequence (DNA): TGTGCCATCGGAGGTGGGATCAGCAGCTCTGGGGCCAACGTCCTGACTTTC.

The chain combines TRBV1 with TRBJ2-1; TRBD2, as called in the table, went unchecked against the DNA. TRBV1 is reported as a pseudogene. The CDR3 is made up of 20 amino acids. CDR3 nucleotides: TGCACCAGCAGCCAAGATGTCCAGACCCTAGCGGGAGGCCCCTACTACTGGCAGTTCTTC. Translating gives CTSSQDVQTLAGGPYYWQFF.

In its sample, this clone was seen once. The rearrangement links TRBV19 to TRBJ2-5; perhaps TRBD1 as D (5 bases). CDR1 and CDR2 from the germline V gene are LNHDA and SQIVND (reference sequence). V gave up 4 bases and J gave up 6 bases, with 15 bases separating them. This CDR3 is built from 14 residues. Here the CDR3 reads CASSTQGGVKTQYF. For the CDR3, the DNA is TGTGCCAGTAGTACTCAGGGTGGGGTAAAGACCCAGTACTTC.

This chain links TRBV5-1 with TRBJ1-2; possibly TRBD1 for D (6 bases). Trimming shortened V by 0 bases and J by 0 bases, and 12 bases separated the two germline ends. Looked up from germline, CDR1 is SGHRS and CDR2 is YFSETQ. The CDR3 is 16 residues long. The CDR3 sequence is CASSLGSGVANYGYTF. CDR3 coding DNA: TGCGCCAGCAGCTTGGGATCAGGGGTCGCTAACTATGGCTACACCTTC.

This rearrangement joins TRBV21-1 to TRBJ1-2; the DNA was not used to check the table's D call, TRBD1. TRBV21-1 corresponds to a pseudogene. CDR3 length equals 16 residues. The CDR3, as DNA: TGTGCCAGCCCCCAGTGGCCAGGGGCAACTCTTTGTGGCTACACCTTC. The encoded protein is CASPQWPGATLCGYTF.

The CDR3 DNA is TGTGCCAGCAGCTTGAGTACGGACTCAACTAATGAAAAACTGTTTTTT. Translation gives CASSLSTDSTNEKLFF. The chain joins TRBV5-6 to TRBJ1-4; D is ambiguous. Between the trimmed V and J ends, which lost 1 base and 0 bases, there was a span of 10 bases. From germline, CDR1 is SGHDT and CDR2 YYEEEE. The CDR3 has 16 amino acids.

The J gene is TRBJ2-5, the V gene TRBV2, with D possibly matching TRBD2 (6 bases). The CDR3 covers 15 residues. V lost 7 bases and J 2 bases, leaving 17 bases between the germline ends. The germline CDR1 and CDR2 sequences are SNHLY and FYNNEI. The CDR3 DNA is TGTGCCAGCACGGGATGGGGAGGTGCACAAGAGACCCAGTACTTC. Encoded protein: CASTGWGGAQETQYF. The full variable domain, with the rest looked up from reference TRBV2 and TRBJ2-5, is EPEVTQTPSHQVTQMGQEVILRCVPISNHLYFYWYRQILGQKVEFLVSFYNNEISEKSEIFDDQFSVERPDGSNFTLKIRSTKLEDSAMYFCASTGWGGAQETQYFGPGTRLLVL.

The chain is built from TRBV27 and TRBJ2-5, with 7 bases that match TRBD2. The ends lost 6 bases at V and 5 bases at J; junction bases unmatched: 9. The germline V gene encodes CDR1 MNHEY and CDR2 SMNVEV (reference sequence). The CDR3 totals 14 residues. The CDR3 coding sequence is TGTGCCAGCAGGCCTACGGGGGGACGTGAGACCCAGTACTTC. Protein product: CASRPTGGRETQYF.

This sequence joins TRBV29-1 and TRBJ2-1; 8 bases align to TRBD1. The CDR3 covers 12 residues. The ends lost 7 bases at V and 6 bases at J; junction bases unmatched: 5. CDR1 and CDR2 (germline): SQVTM, ANQGSEA. The CDR3 nucleotides are TGCAGCGCACACGGACAGGGCAATGAGCAGTTCTTC. Protein: CSAHGQGNEQFF.

The chain joins TRBV13 to TRBJ1-2; D uncertain. The CDR3 has 12 residues. From germline, CDR1 is PRHDT and CDR2 FYEKMQ (reference sequence). V dropped 5 bases and J dropped 2 bases, with 6 bases sitting between them. In nucleotides, the CDR3 is TGTGCCAGCAGCGAACAAAACTATGGCTACACCTTC. Translated, it gives CASSEQNYGYTF.

This clone has just a few counts. V usage is TRBV11-2 and J usage is TRBJ2-1, with TRBD2 matching 9 bases. The germline V gene encodes CDR1 SGHAT and CDR2 FQNNGV. This CDR3 is 18 amino acids long. V dropped 1 base and J dropped 7; count of bases not matched to a gene: 14. CDR3 nucleotide sequence: TGTGCCAGCAGCTTAGGAGAGCGGCGGGAGGGCCCGGGAAATGAGCAGTTCTTC. It encodes CASSLGERREGPGNEQFF. The full variable domain, completed using reference TRBV11-2 and TRBJ2-1, is EAGVAQSPRYKIIEKRQSVAFWCNPISGHATLYWYQQILGQGPKLLIQFQNNGVVDDSQLPKDRFSAERLKGVDSTLKIQPAKLEDSAVYLCASSLGERREGPGNEQFFGPGTRLTVL.

A few counts support this clone. The genes are TRBV9 and TRBJ2-1, with TRBD2 matching 7 bases. Germline CDR1 SGDLS, CDR2 YYNGEE. V gave up 6 bases and J gave up 3 bases; unmatched junction bases: 6. This CDR3 is 14 amino acids long. As DNA, the CDR3 is TGTGCCAGCACCACGGGGGGACTCTACAATGAGCAGTTCTTC. It is translated as CASTTGGLYNEQFF.

This sequence joins TRBV4-1 and TRBJ1-1, with a tentative D call TRBD1 (5 bases). The CDR3 is 14 residues long. Trimming stripped 3 bases from V and 3 bases from J, with 11 bases between. Germline CDR1 and CDR2: MGHRA and YSYEKL. In DNA form, the CDR3 reads TGCGCCAGCAGCCACCTAGACAGAGACACTGAAGCTTTCTTT. Translating gives CASSHLDRDTEAFF.

The chain carries TRBV5-1 and TRBJ1-2, with 7 bases matching TRBD1. From germline, CDR1 is SGHRS and CDR2 YFSETQ. The CDR3 extends over 15 amino acids. Trimming took 0 bases from V and 2 from J; bases not matched to a gene: 4. Here the CDR3 reads CASSLAGGSNYGYTF. For the CDR3, the DNA is TGCGCCAGCAGCTTGGCAGGGGGGTCAAACTATGGCTACACCTTC.

This clone was found a few times. The genes are TRBV19 and TRBJ2-1, with 10 bases fitting TRBD2. There are 17 residues in the CDR3. CDR1 is LNHDA and CDR2 is SQIVND in the germline V gene (reference sequence). Unmatched junction bases numbered 7, after V lost 5 bases and J lost 0 bases. CDR3 nucleotides: TGTGCCAGTAGTCCGATAGCGGGGGGCTACTCCTACAATGAGCAGTTCTTC. Protein product: CASSPIAGGYSYNEQFF.

CDR3: CASSANFIEQYF. In nucleotides, the CDR3 is TGTGCCAGCAGTGCCAACTTCATCGAGCAGTACTTC. The J gene is TRBJ2-7, the V gene TRBV6-1, with unresolved D. CDR3 size: 12 residues. V gave up 4 bases and J gave up 6 bases, with 10 bases separating them. Germline assignment: CDR1 MNHNS and CDR2 SASEGT.